The 27 T cell receptor beta chains in this list originate from one sample, sequenced in a study of T cells after yellow fever vaccination. TCRdb used MiXCR to reprocess the 5' RACE reads, holding one entry per CDR3 protein. The top ten hold roughly 3.4% of the sample, which has hundreds of thousands of distinct CDR3 sequences, around 4.9% seen once. The sample in question was CD4+ T cells sorted from PBMCs, obtained on the day of the yellow fever booster vaccination. Every receptor here comes from a man aged 18 to 30 who received the YFV17D yellow fever vaccine.

This clonotype appeared many times. The J gene is TRBJ1-1, the V gene TRBV7-2, with 8 nucleotides matching TRBD1. The CDR3 spans 13 residues. The V segment lost 5 bases and the J segment 4 bases; nucleotides outside the gene matches: 3. Germline V CDR1 and CDR2: SGHTA, FQGNSA. CDR3 region: CASSIQGATEAFF. CDR3 DNA: TGTGCCAGCAGCATCCAGGGGGCCACTGAAGCTTTCTTT.

This clonotype was recorded a few times. J is TRBJ2-2 and V is TRBV28, with D possibly being TRBD1 or TRBD2 (5 bases each). Germline loops: CDR1 MDHEN, CDR2 SYDVKM. V was clipped by 11 bases and J by 3 bases, with 13 bases between them. This CDR3 is 13 amino acids long. The CDR3 spells CAGGRGYTGELFF. The CDR3 DNA reads TGTGCCGGGGGAAGGGGCTACACCGGGGAGCTGTTTTTT.

CDR3 in amino acids: CASKTSTGIYGYTF. The DNA for the CDR3 is TGTGCCAGCAAAACTTCAACGGGGATCTATGGCTACACCTTC. The chain has TRBV12-3 or TRBV12-4 and TRBJ1-2; D is unresolved. The V end was cut by 7 bases, the J end by 4 bases, with 16 bases between. CDR3 length: 14 residues.

This clonotype was counted only a few times. The chain recombines TRBV4-1 with TRBJ1-2, with D uncertain. The germline V gene has CDR1 MGHRA and CDR2 YSYEKL. Deletions cut 2 bases from V and 4 bases from J, with 8 bases between. The CDR3 spans 13 residues. The CDR3 spells CASSQQQLYGYTF. The CDR3 nucleotides read TGCGCCAGCAGCCAACAGCAGCTCTATGGCTACACCTTC.

The chain's CDR3 is CASSTGKYSNQPQHF. CDR3 in DNA: TGTGCCAGCAGTACAGGGAAATATAGCAATCAGCCCCAGCATTTT. This sequence joins TRBV12-3 or TRBV12-4 and TRBJ1-5; D is perhaps TRBD1 (6 bases). The V end lost 5 bases, the J end lost 0 bases, and 11 bases lay between the germline ends. CDR3 size: 15 residues.

This clonotype was recorded a few times. This rearrangement joins TRBV4-2 to TRBJ1-2; the match to TRBD1 covers 7 bases. There are 15 residues in the CDR3. Germline values: CDR1 LGHNA, CDR2 YNFKEQ. Trimming removed 1 base from V and 7 bases from J; junction bases left unmatched: 9. The CDR3 nucleotides read TGTGCCAGCAGCCAAGGGGATCAGGGGGATCGTGGCTACACCTTC. Translated: CASSQGDQGDRGYTF.

This clonotype was seen many times. The chain is built from TRBV7-2 and TRBJ1-6; a possible D gene is TRBD1 (5 bases). Looked up from germline, CDR1 is SGHTA and CDR2 is FQGNSA. Trimming removed 6 bases from V and 9 bases from J, with 9 bases in between. This CDR3 region has 12 residues. CDR3 protein: CASSWGISPLHF. The CDR3 DNA sequence: TGTGCCAGCAGTTGGGGGATTTCACCCCTCCACTTT. Looking up the rest from reference TRBV7-2 and TRBJ1-6 gives the full variable domain: GAGVSQSPSNKVTEKGKDVELRCDPISGHTALYWYRQSLGQGLEFLIYFQGNSAPDKSGLPSDRFSAERTGGSVSTLTIQRTQQEDSAVYLCASSWGISPLHFGNGTRLTVT.

The J gene is TRBJ2-3, the V gene TRBV5-4; 10 positions match TRBD2. Germline trimming cut 4 bases from V and 7 bases from J; bases unmatched to any gene: 6. The CDR3 covers 14 residues. Per germline, CDR1 SGHNT and CDR2 YYREEE (reference sequence). The CDR3 region is CASSVLAGENTQYF. The CDR3 DNA reads TGTGCCAGCAGCGTTCTAGCGGGGGAGAATACGCAGTATTTT.

This sequence joins TRBV5-1 and TRBJ2-5; 7 nucleotides match TRBD1. The germline V gene encodes CDR1 SGHRS and CDR2 YFSETQ. Trimming cost V 7 bases and J 3 bases; bases outside gene matches: 6. This CDR3 is built from 13 residues. The CDR3 coding sequence is TGCGCCAGCCGCCCAGGGACAGAAGAGACCCAGTACTTC. It translates to CASRPGTEETQYF.

This clonotype was observed a handful of times. The gene calls are TRBV5-1 and TRBJ2-5; D unresolved. The CDR3 loop spans 12 amino acids. From germline, CDR1 is SGHRS and CDR2 YFSETQ. V dropped 6 bases and J dropped 1 base, with 7 bases sitting between them. As DNA, the CDR3 is TGCGCCAGCACCTCAACCCAAGAGACCCAGTACTTC. Residues: CASTSTQETQYF.

The CDR3 loop is CASSFDPRQNYGYTF. CDR3 in DNA: TGTGCCAGCAGTTTTGACCCACGACAGAACTATGGCTACACCTTC. The chain recombines TRBV28 with TRBJ1-2; D is perhaps TRBD1 (5 bases). Germline CDR1 MDHEN, CDR2 SYDVKM. This CDR3 is built from 15 residues. V was pared by 3 bases and J by 2 bases, with 13 bases between.

This clonotype turned up a few times. V is TRBV7-2 and J is TRBJ1-3; 7 nucleotides match TRBD1. Germline V gives CDR1 SGHTA, CDR2 FQGNSA. Trimming at V came to 2 bases and at J to 7 bases, leaving 5 bases not matched to a gene. The CDR3 covers 14 residues. CDR3 DNA: TGTGCCAGCAGCTTAAAAGGGGGCAGGAACACCATATATTTT. Protein product: CASSLKGGRNTIYF.

This clonotype was counted many times. This chain joins TRBV20-1 and TRBJ2-1, with 8 bases fitting TRBD2. CDR3 length equals 17 residues. The germline V gene encodes CDR1 DFQATT and CDR2 SNEGSKA (reference sequence). Trimming removed 0 bases from V and 4 bases from J; junction bases left unmatched: 11. DNA of the CDR3: TGCAGTGCTAGAGATGCCGGGGGGGCCCTCAGTTACAATGAGCAGTTCTTC. Amino acid sequence: CSARDAGGALSYNEQFF.

The genes are TRBV7-2 and TRBJ2-5; D might be TRBD1 or TRBD2, each matching 5 bases. This CDR3 has 15 residues. The germline V and J ends were trimmed by 5 bases and 0 bases, with 13 bases remaining between them. Germline V gene lookup returns CDR1 SGHTA and CDR2 FQGNSA. The CDR3 spells CASSRTGTYQETQYF. CDR3 DNA sequence: TGTGCCAGCAGCCGGACCGGGACCTACCAAGAGACCCAGTACTTC.

This clonotype was seen more than once but under ten times. The chain recombines TRBV20-1 with TRBJ2-3, with 9 bases that match TRBD2. The CDR3 length is 16 residues. CDR1 and CDR2 (germline): DFQATT, SNEGSKA (reference sequence). J gave up 5 bases and V 1 base, and 10 bases lay outside the gene matches. The CDR3 is CSARVGGSGGVDTQYF. The CDR3 nucleotides are TGCAGTGCTAGAGTTGGAGGTAGCGGGGGAGTAGATACGCAGTATTTT.

The chain couples TRBV7-9 to TRBJ2-1; 7 bases map to TRBD1. Germline V gene sequence: CDR1 SEHNR, CDR2 FQNEAQ (reference sequence). The CDR3 is 16 amino acids. After removal of 0 bases from V and 6 bases from J, the junction contained 8 bases not matched to a gene. CDR3 coding DNA: TGTGCCAGCAGCTTAGCGCGGACAGGAAAGGGCAATGAGCAGTTCTTC. Translated: CASSLARTGKGNEQFF.

This clonotype was seen a handful of times. J is TRBJ2-3 and V is TRBV29-1; 7 bases are shared with TRBD1. The CDR3 totals 15 residues. Germline V gene lookup returns CDR1 SQVTM and CDR2 ANQGSEA. With V trimmed by 1 base and J by 6 bases, 10 bases remained unmatched. The CDR3 nucleotides are TGCAGCGTTGAAGGGCCAGGGGGTGACTCCGATACGCAGTATTTT. Translating it yields CSVEGPGGDSDTQYF.

This clonotype was picked up many times. This chain connects TRBV7-3 to TRBJ1-2; D uncertain. Trimming cost V 4 bases and J 2 bases, with 20 bases left between them. Germline CDR1 is SGHTA and CDR2 is FQGTGA. This CDR3 has 17 residues. The CDR3 loop reads CASSSLSRLRKNYGYTF. CDR3 in DNA: TGTGCCAGCAGCTCCCTTTCGAGACTTAGGAAGAACTATGGCTACACCTTC.

This clonotype was observed a few times. The genes are TRBV10-3 and TRBJ1-5; D ambiguous. CDR3 length: 17 residues. Germline CDR1 reads ENHRY; CDR2 reads SYGVKD. V was cut by 3 bases and J by 0 bases, with 15 bases left in between. The CDR3 region is CAISDVKFKGSNQPQHF. For the CDR3, the DNA is TGTGCCATCAGTGATGTAAAGTTCAAGGGTAGCAATCAGCCCCAGCATTTT.

The rearrangement links TRBV19 to TRBJ2-2, with 8 bases identical to TRBD2. Germline V gives CDR1 LNHDA, CDR2 SQIVND (reference sequence). Trimming took 9 bases from V and 4 from J; bases not matched to a gene: 7. This CDR3 spans 14 amino acids. The CDR3 protein is CASIGLAATGELFF. Here the CDR3 DNA reads TGTGCCAGCATCGGACTAGCTGCCACCGGGGAGCTGTTTTTT.

The V call is TRBV10-3, the J call TRBJ1-5, with TRBD1 as a possible D gene (5 bases). The CDR3 runs 16 residues. The germline V gene encodes CDR1 ENHRY and CDR2 SYGVKD. V lost 2 bases and J lost 4, with 15 bases in between. The CDR3 DNA reads as TGTGCCATCAGTGAGCAGGCGGGACGGGTAAATCAGCCCCAGCATTTT. Residues: CAISEQAGRVNQPQHF.

This clonotype was picked up many times. This chain joins TRBV3-1 and TRBJ1-2; no clear D gene. V was trimmed by 0 bases and J by 7 bases, leaving 6 bases between them. The CDR3 length is 12 residues. Germline assignment: CDR1 LGHDT and CDR2 YNNKEL (reference sequence). The CDR3 spells CASSQDGGGYTF. The CDR3 DNA is TGTGCCAGCAGCCAAGACGGAGGTGGCTACACCTTC.

This clonotype was seen at least ten times. This sequence joins TRBV3-1 and TRBJ2-1; 8 bases map to TRBD2. The ends lost 2 bases at V and 15 bases at J; junction bases unmatched: 12. This CDR3 has 14 residues. Looked up from germline, CDR1 is LGHDT and CDR2 is YNNKEL (reference sequence). CDR3 sequence (DNA): TGTGCCAGCAGCCAAAGCGGGGGCCCTATGTACCTGTTCTTC. This translates into CASSQSGGPMYLFF.

In its sample, this clonotype was seen many times. The CDR3 bases are TGTGCCAGCTCGTGGGGGTTGGCCAATCAGCCCCAGCATTTT. It codes for CASSWGLANQPQHF. The V and J genes are TRBV18 and TRBJ1-5, with D tentatively TRBD1 (5 bases). Germline loops: CDR1 KGHSH, CDR2 LQKENI. Trimming stripped 6 bases from V and 3 bases from J, with 12 bases between. The CDR3 is made up of 14 amino acids.

This clonotype was seen a handful of times. The chain joins TRBV29-1 to TRBJ2-7; D remains unclear. V was shortened by 2 bases and J by 2 bases, with 10 bases between the two germline ends. CDR1 and CDR2 from the germline V gene are SQVTM and ANQGSEA. This CDR3 comprises 13 residues. The CDR3 reads CSVELVAPYEQYV. Here the CDR3 DNA reads TGCAGCGTTGAACTGGTGGCCCCCTACGAGCAGTACGTC.

This clonotype was seen at least ten times. The chain employs TRBV7-3 and TRBJ2-3, with TRBD2 matching 10 bases. This CDR3 spans 17 amino acids. Losses at the gene ends were 5 bases for V and 2 bases for J; bases not matched to a gene: 10. The V gene's germline CDR1 is SGHTA and CDR2 FQGTGA. The CDR3 protein is CASSRPSGGSATDTQYF. The CDR3 DNA follows: TGTGCCAGCAGCCGACCTAGCGGGGGCTCCGCCACAGATACGCAGTATTTT.

The J gene is TRBJ2-5, the V gene TRBV5-6; 9 positions agree with TRBD2. Germline V gene data show CDR1 as SGHDT and CDR2 as YYEEEE. There are 17 residues in the CDR3. Trimming at V came to 3 bases and at J to 6 bases, leaving 15 bases not matched to a gene. The chain's CDR3 is CASSSFVGRGGRKTQYF. In nucleotides, the CDR3 is TGTGCCAGCAGCTCCTTTGTAGGGCGGGGGGGCCGAAAGACCCAGTACTTC.